This entry lists 3 T cell receptor beta chains sequenced from one sample in a study of blood T cell repertoires in COVID-19. The assay was immunoSEQ multiplex PCR, and TCRdb's table has in-frame clones only and misses some. Altogether roughly 110,000 clones are present, 80% to 90% being singletons, with the ten largest covering 19%. Specimen: peripheral blood. These receptors were taken from a human donor with acute or convalescent COVID-19. The donor label of this sample is uncertain.

The gene calls are TRBV11-2 and TRBJ2-3; the match to TRBD2 covers 8 bases. Per the germline V gene, CDR1 is SGHAT and CDR2 is FQNNGV. The CDR3 runs to 17 residues. The junction had 9 bases not matched to a gene; V was cut back by 4 bases and J by 0 bases. The CDR3: CASSYIGLASSTDTQYF. DNA of the CDR3: TGTGCCAGCAGCTATATCGGACTAGCTTCGAGCACAGATACGCAGTATTTT.

The chain has TRBV27 and TRBJ1-5; no reliable D call. The V end was cut by 3 bases, the J end by 6 bases, with 12 bases between. This CDR3 has 14 amino acids. CDR1 is MNHEY and CDR2 is SMNVEV in the germline V gene (reference sequence). CDR3 in DNA: TGTGCCAGCAGTTTTCATCAAGGAGGTCAGCCCCAGCATTTT. Its protein product is CASSFHQGGQPQHF.

There are many counts of this clone. The V and J genes are TRBV28 and TRBJ2-7, with D possibly being TRBD1 (5 bases). Per germline, CDR1 MDHEN and CDR2 SYDVKM. V was pared by 6 bases and J by 3 bases, with 12 bases between. The CDR3 covers 13 residues. CDR3: CASRTSGYYEQYF. The CDR3 DNA follows: TGTGCCAGCAGAACATCAGGGTACTACGAGCAGTACTTC.